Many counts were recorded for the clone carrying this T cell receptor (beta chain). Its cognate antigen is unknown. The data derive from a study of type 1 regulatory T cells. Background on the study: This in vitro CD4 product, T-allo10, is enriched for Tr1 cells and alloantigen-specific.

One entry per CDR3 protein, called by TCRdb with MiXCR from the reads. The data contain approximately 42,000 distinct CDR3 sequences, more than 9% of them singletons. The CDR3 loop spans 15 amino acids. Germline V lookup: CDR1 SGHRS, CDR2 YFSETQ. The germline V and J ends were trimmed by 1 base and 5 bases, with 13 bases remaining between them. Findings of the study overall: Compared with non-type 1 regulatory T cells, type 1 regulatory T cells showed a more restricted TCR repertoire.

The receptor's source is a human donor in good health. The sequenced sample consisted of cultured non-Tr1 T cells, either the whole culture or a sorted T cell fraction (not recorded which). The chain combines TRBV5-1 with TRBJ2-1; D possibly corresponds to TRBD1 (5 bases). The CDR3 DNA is TGCGCCAGCAGCTTGTATAGGACAAGTAACAATGAGCAGTTCTTC. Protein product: CASSLYRTSNNEQFF.